These T cell receptor beta chains were read from a single sample in a study of graft-versus-host responses after intestinal transplantation. Using immunoSEQ multiplex PCR, the repertoire was profiled, and TCRdb retains in-frame clones only, with some absent. This table holds over 15,000 clones, about 38% found once. Sequenced here: alloreactive CD8+ T cells from a mixed lymphocyte reaction culture, sampled before intestinal transplant. The receptors originated from a human patient who received an intestinal transplant. Each CDR3 is given with its conserved first and last residue. Each record gives: clone size, D gene, V gene, J gene, CDR3 protein, CDR3 DNA. D genes are given only for firm matches. Clone size, where shown, is once, few, many, or a class for clones that have expanded.

>.|TRBD1|TRBV10-1|TRBJ2-7
CASSDRTGDYEQYF
TGCGCCAGCAGTGACCGGACAGGGGATTACGAGCAGTACTTC
>.|.|TRBV4-1|TRBJ1-1
CASSQGPGQNTEAFF
TGCGCCAGCAGCCAAGGTCCAGGGCAAAACACTGAAGCTTTCTTT
>.|.|TRBV7-3|TRBJ1-6
CASSLKYQNSPLHF
TGTGCCAGCAGCCTCAAATACCAAAATTCACCCCTCCACTTT
>.|TRBD2|TRBV11-2|TRBJ2-3
CASSLHAGGIGPDTQYF
TGTGCCAGCAGCTTACACGCGGGGGGCATCGGACCAGATACGCAGTATTTT
>medium-sized|TRBD2|TRBV5-5|TRBJ2-7
CASSLGSGAYEQYF
TGTGCCAGCAGCCTGGGTAGCGGGGCTTACGAGCAGTACTTC
>.|.|TRBV21-1|TRBJ2-7
CASGLAGQIRLGYEQYF
TGTGCCAGCGGACTAGCGGGGCAGATCCGACTAGGCTACGAGCAGTACTTC
>few|TRBD1|TRBV15|TRBJ1-5
CATSIQSGQVNQPQHF
TGTGCCACCAGCATCCAGTCGGGACAGGTAAATCAGCCCCAGCATTTT
>.|.|TRBV4-1|TRBJ2-7
CASSQDHGSYEQYF
TGTGCCAGCAGCCAAGATCATGGCAGCTACGAGCAGTACTTC
>few|TRBD1|TRBV7-9|TRBJ2-7
CASSHRGSFAGQYF
TGTGCCAGCAGCCACAGGGGGTCCTTTGCGGGGCAGTACTTC
>.|TRBD2|TRBV6-1|TRBJ2-1
CASSEGLAGYNEQFF
TGTGCTAGCAGTGAAGGGCTAGCGGGATACAATGAGCAGTTCTTC
>.|TRBD1|TRBV18|TRBJ1-1
CASSLPGQDTEAFF
TGTGCCAGCTCATTGCCGGGACAGGACACTGAAGCTTTCTTT
>.|.|TRBV27|TRBJ2-1
CASSFGGIYNEQFF
TGTGCCAGCAGTTTCGGCGGGATCTACAATGAGCAGTTCTTC
>.|.|TRBV28|TRBJ2-5
CASSLYMGSETQYF
TGTGCCAGCAGTTTATACATGGGGTCGGAGACCCAGTACTTC
>.|TRBD2|TRBV5-1|TRBJ2-3
CASSFRRGGRTTDTQYF
TGCGCCAGCAGCTTCCGGCGAGGCGGGAGGACCACAGATACGCAGTATTTT
>.|.|TRBV7-9|TRBJ1-5
CASSPPGGSNQPQHF
TGTGCCAGCAGCCCCCCTGGGGGAAGCAATCAGCCCCAGCATTTT
>.|TRBD2|TRBV7-9|TRBJ2-2
CASCRSGTSGITGELFF
TGTGCCAGCTGTCGTTCCGGGACTAGCGGGATTACCGGGGAGCTGTTTTTT
>.|.|TRBV19|TRBJ2-3
CASSAGVSGADTQYF
TGTGCCAGTAGTGCAGGGGTGTCTGGAGCAGATACGCAGTATTTT
>.|.|TRBV9|TRBJ2-7
CASSVGGDSYEQYF
TGTGCCAGCAGCGTCGGCGGAGACTCCTACGAGCAGTACTTC
>.|TRBD2|TRBV5-1|TRBJ2-1
CASSLVVVGWGTGGPSNEQFF
TGCGCCAGCAGCTTGGTTGTAGTGGGATGGGGGACGGGAGGGCCAAGCAATGAGCAGTTCTTC
>few|.|TRBV6-1|TRBJ1-5
CASSDPYLHLPDNQPQHF
TGTGCCAGCAGTGACCCCTACCTACACTTGCCCGACAATCAGCCCCAGCATTTT
>.|TRBD1|TRBV6-4|TRBJ1-1
CASSEGQGNTEAFF
TGTGCCAGCAGTGAGGGACAGGGGAACACTGAAGCTTTCTTT
>medium-sized|.|TRBV6-8|TRBJ1-1
CATSLNTEAFF
TGTGCCACTAGCCTGAACACTGAAGCTTTCTTT
>.|.|TRBV5-1|TRBJ2-7
CASSWRYPYEQYF
TGCGCCAGCAGCTGGAGGTACCCCTACGAGCAGTACTTC
>.|TRBD2|TRBV6-1|TRBJ2-1
CASSDQGPFWVAGRMRQFF
TGTGCCAGCAGTGACCAGGGCCCGTTCTGGGTAGCGGGGCGAATGAGGCAGTTCTTC
>.|.|TRBV27|TRBJ1-1
CASSLSRGTEAFF
TGTGCCAGCAGTTTATCCAGGGGCACTGAAGCTTTCTTT
>medium-sized|.|TRBV5-4|TRBJ2-1
CASTWGNYNEQFF
TGTGCCAGCACCTGGGGCAACTACAATGAGCAGTTCTTC
>once|.|TRBV29-1|TRBJ2-1
CSVPPPLPQGSSYIPGSSYNEQFF
TGCAGCGTCCCTCCGCCCCTCCCACAGGGATCTTCCTACATCCCGGGATCTTCCTACAATGAGCAGTTCTTC
>few|.|TRBV14|TRBJ1-2
CASSQNGWGREPTFLYGYTF
TGTGCCAGCAGCCAAAATGGATGGGGCAGGGAACCCACCTTTCTATATGGCTACACCTTC
>few|TRBD2|TRBV7-6|TRBJ2-3
CASSFPGEGQYF
TGTGCCAGCAGCTTCCCCGGGGAGGGGCAGTATTTT